The 21 T cell receptor beta chains below all came from one sample that was sequenced in a study of cytomegalovirus exposure and HLA in healthy donors. PCR involved 60 Vbeta and 13 Jbeta primers. The method was immunoSEQ multiplex PCR; TCRdb's version includes in-frame clones alone and lacks a portion of them. The data hold tens of thousands of clones, with 55% to 85% observed a single time. The specimen was PBMCs. The receptor source for this set is a woman aged 45 to 65 in good health and CMV-seronegative.

The rearrangement uses TRBV7-2 and TRBJ2-1; possibly TRBD1 for D (6 bases). V dropped 5 bases and J dropped 1 base, with 9 bases sitting between them. Germline V gene sequence: CDR1 SGHTA, CDR2 FQGNSA. The CDR3 totals 14 residues. For the CDR3, the DNA is TGTGCCAGCAGCGCCGGGACATCCTACAATGAGCAGTTCTTC. Protein product: CASSAGTSYNEQFF.

The chain recombines TRBV11-2 with TRBJ2-3, with D uncertain. Germline-derived CDR1 and CDR2 are SGHAT and FQNNGV. The V gene lost 5 bases and the J gene lost 4 bases, with 10 bases spanning the gap. This CDR3 has 13 residues. In nucleotides, the CDR3 is TGTGCCAGCAGCGTCAACAGCCCAGATACGCAGTATTTT. Protein: CASSVNSPDTQYF. Looking up the rest from reference TRBV11-2 and TRBJ2-3 gives the full variable domain: EAGVAQSPRYKIIEKRQSVAFWCNPISGHATLYWYQQILGQGPKLLIQFQNNGVVDDSQLPKDRFSAERLKGVDSTLKIQPAKLEDSAVYLCASSVNSPDTQYFGPGTRLTVL.

The chain links TRBV18 to TRBJ2-7; 8 bases match TRBD1. The CDR3 is 13 residues long. The germline V gene has CDR1 KGHSH and CDR2 LQKENI. J was trimmed by 9 bases and V by 6 bases; bases with no gene match: 10. This chain's CDR3 is CASSRTGTVAQYF. The DNA for the CDR3 is TGTGCCAGCTCCCGGACAGGGACGGTGGCGCAGTACTTC.

This clone was found a few times. V usage is TRBV27 and J usage is TRBJ2-5; no clear D gene. The CDR3 runs to 14 residues. Germline CDR1 is MNHEY and CDR2 is SMNVEV (reference sequence). V was shortened by 2 bases and J by 4 bases, with 11 bases between the two germline ends. The DNA for the CDR3 is TGTGCCAGCAGTTTAATGGGCTTGGGAGAGACCCAGTACTTC. This gives the protein CASSLMGLGETQYF.

This clone was counted between two and nine times. The rearrangement links TRBV25-1 to TRBJ1-1, with 7 positions matching TRBD1. Trimming cost V 5 bases and J 1 base; bases outside gene matches: 7. Germline V gene sequence: CDR1 MGHDK, CDR2 SYGVNS. The CDR3 spans 15 residues. CDR3: CASSIPGQPNTEAFF. CDR3 DNA sequence: TGTGCCAGCAGTATCCCGGGACAGCCGAACACTGAAGCTTTCTTT.

V gene TRBV7-2 combines with J gene TRBJ2-7; no definite D call. There are 15 residues in the CDR3. V dropped 4 bases and J dropped 0 bases, with 13 bases sitting between them. CDR1 and CDR2 from the germline V gene are SGHTA and FQGNSA. Here the CDR3 reads CASSSDSISSYEQYF. In nucleotides, the CDR3 is TGTGCCAGCAGCTCAGATAGCATCAGCTCCTACGAGCAGTACTTC.

The chain links TRBV28 to TRBJ1-2; 9 nucleotides align to TRBD1. The V segment lost 6 bases and the J segment 8 bases; nucleotides outside the gene matches: 10. Germline values: CDR1 MDHEN, CDR2 SYDVKM. This CDR3 contains 14 residues. CDR3 protein: CASSRTPDRGGYTF. The CDR3 nucleotides read TGTGCCAGCAGCCGCACTCCGGACAGGGGAGGCTACACCTTC.

The genes are TRBV19 and TRBJ2-5, with 8 bases that match TRBD1. This CDR3 has 14 residues. Germline trimming cut 5 bases from V and 6 bases from J; bases unmatched to any gene: 8. Germline V gene data show CDR1 as LNHDA and CDR2 as SQIVND (reference sequence). CDR3 residues: CASSPGQGAKTQYF. CDR3 nucleotides: TGTGCCAGTAGTCCCGGACAGGGTGCGAAGACCCAGTACTTC.

This rearrangement joins TRBV4-3 to TRBJ1-2, with a possible D match to TRBD1 (5 bases). The germline V gene encodes CDR1 LGHNA and CDR2 YSLEER. Deletions cut 1 base from V and 6 bases from J, with 12 bases between. There are 14 residues in the CDR3. CDR3 protein: CASSQGPDSNGYTF. DNA of the CDR3: TGCGCCAGCAGCCAAGGGCCAGACAGCAATGGCTACACCTTC.

This chain uses TRBV14 with TRBJ2-1; TRBD2 matches at 8 bases. This CDR3 spans 14 amino acids. Trimming at V came to 4 bases and at J to 8 bases, leaving 7 bases not matched to a gene. Germline CDR1 and CDR2: SGHDN and FVKESK. CDR3 in amino acids: CASSPGGPRDEQFF. CDR3 bases: TGTGCCAGCAGCCCGGGAGGGCCCCGGGATGAGCAGTTCTTC.

The gene calls are TRBV7-2 and TRBJ2-3, with D perhaps matching TRBD2 (6 bases). The CDR3 spans 16 residues. Germline CDR1 is SGHTA and CDR2 is FQGNSA. V dropped 1 base and J dropped 2 bases, with 13 bases sitting between them. DNA of the CDR3: TGTGCCAGCAGCTTAGTTAGGACTATTCACACAGATACGCAGTATTTT. This sequence encodes CASSLVRTIHTDTQYF.

This clone has a handful of counts. The chain is built from TRBV7-9 and TRBJ2-7, with 9 nucleotides matching TRBD2. Germline assignment: CDR1 SEHNR and CDR2 FQNEAQ (reference sequence). There are 13 residues in the CDR3. The junction had 7 bases not matched to a gene; V was cut back by 4 bases and J by 9 bases. CDR3 DNA sequence: TGTGCCAGCAGCTGGACTAGCGCTTCATGGCAGTACTTC. This gives the protein CASSWTSASWQYF. The variable domain in full, with the rest retrieved from reference TRBV7-9 and TRBJ2-7, is DTGVSQNPRHKITKRGQNVTFRCDPISEHNRLYWYRQTLGQGPEFLTYFQNEAQLEKSRLLSDRFSAERPKGSFSTLEIQRTEQGDSAMYLCASSWTSASWQYFGPGTRLTVT.

The chain employs TRBV19 and TRBJ1-5, with 10 bases fitting TRBD1. The CDR3 spans 17 residues. CDR1 is LNHDA and CDR2 is SQIVND in the germline V gene (reference sequence). After removal of 5 bases from V and 5 bases from J, the junction contained 12 bases not matched to a gene. CDR3 DNA: TGTGCCAGTAGTCCGAAGACAGGGGGCGCGCGGCATCAGCCCCAGCATTTT. Translating it yields CASSPKTGGARHQPQHF.

The V and J genes are TRBV29-1 and TRBJ2-3; 8 bases are a match to TRBD1. Germline CDR1 reads SQVTM; CDR2 reads ANQGSEA. This CDR3 contains 15 residues. V was clipped by 5 bases and J by 0 bases; unmatched bases: 7. The DNA of the CDR3 is TGCAGCGTTCGCCTCCAGGGGGCTAGCACAGATACGCAGTATTTT. Encoded protein: CSVRLQGASTDTQYF.

The chain couples TRBV19 to TRBJ1-5; 8 bases line up with TRBD1. V lost 3 bases to trimming and J lost 7 bases; unmatched junction nucleotides: 8. The V gene's germline CDR1 is LNHDA and CDR2 SQIVND (reference sequence). The CDR3 loop spans 15 amino acids. The chain's CDR3 is CASSIGTGLGQPQHF. The CDR3 coding sequence is TGTGCCAGTAGTATTGGGACAGGACTCGGCCAGCCCCAGCATTTT.

The chain is built from TRBV12-5 and TRBJ1-1; D is undetermined. Trimming took off 3 bases at V and 4 bases at J, with 15 bases between the two ends. The CDR3 is made up of 15 amino acids. The germline gives CDR1 LGHNT, CDR2 FRNRAP. The CDR3 loop reads CASGFSSVSGTEAFF. Written as DNA, the CDR3 is TGTGCTAGTGGTTTTTCCTCGGTTTCGGGCACTGAAGCTTTCTTT.

CDR3 in DNA: TGTGCCAGCAGCTTCGGTACAGGGCTATACTACGAGCAGTACTTC. Protein: CASSFGTGLYYEQYF. This chain uses TRBV11-2 with TRBJ2-7; tentatively, D is TRBD1 (6 bases). Looked up from germline, CDR1 is SGHAT and CDR2 is FQNNGV. The V gene lost 3 bases and the J gene lost 3 bases, with 15 bases spanning the gap. CDR3 size: 15 residues.

This chain joins TRBV7-3 and TRBJ1-1, with 8 bases fitting TRBD1. The V and J ends lost 4 bases and 0 bases, in that order; junction bases with no gene match: 16. This CDR3 has 19 amino acids. Germline lookup yields CDR1 SGHTA and CDR2 FQGTGA. Here the CDR3 reads CASSSPLGQGEGMNTEAFF. CDR3 DNA sequence: TGTGCCAGCAGCTCCCCCCTAGGACAGGGCGAGGGGATGAACACTGAAGCTTTCTTT. The complete variable domain, with remaining parts taken from reference TRBV7-3 and TRBJ1-1, reads GAGVSQTPSNKVTEKGKYVELRCDPISGHTALYWYRQSLGQGPEFLIYFQGTGAADDSGLPNDRFFAVRPEGSVSTLKIQRTERGDSAVYLCASSSPLGQGEGMNTEAFFGQGTRLTVV.

V gene TRBV4-3 combines with J gene TRBJ1-2; possible D gene TRBD1, 6 bases. The CDR3 is made up of 15 amino acids. Germline CDR1 is LGHNA and CDR2 is YSLEER. The V and J ends lost 3 bases and 4 bases respectively, with 15 bases between them. This CDR3 is CASSHAPGQSYGYTF. CDR3 in DNA: TGCGCCAGCAGCCATGCCCCGGGACAATCCTATGGCTACACCTTC.

The chain recombines TRBV19 with TRBJ2-5; a weak D match, TRBD1 (5 bases). This CDR3 is 13 amino acids long. Germline lookup yields CDR1 LNHDA and CDR2 SQIVND (reference sequence). V was pared by 3 bases and J by 2 bases, with 7 bases between. The CDR3 loop reads CASSMRQQETQYF. For the CDR3, the DNA is TGTGCCAGTAGTATGAGACAGCAAGAGACCCAGTACTTC.

This clone came up once. The chain employs TRBV28 and TRBJ2-5, with 9 positions matching TRBD1. V shed 4 bases, J shed 5 bases, and the junction held 8 bases outside the gene matches. The CDR3 runs to 15 residues. The V gene's germline CDR1 is MDHEN and CDR2 SYDVKM. CDR3 bases: TGTGCCAGCAGTTCAGACAGGGGGGGGGTGGAGACCCAGTACTTC. This codes for CASSSDRGGVETQYF.